Below, 4 T cell receptor beta chains from the same sample are listed, as sequenced in a study of blood T cells in healthy people across ages. Alongside a J-beta primer mix, a sample-barcoded 5' primer served in a second PCR lasting about 7 to 11 cycles. One entry per CDR3 protein results from TCRdb running MiXCR on the 5' RACE reads. This repertoire shows around 1,100,000 distinct CDR3 sequences, around two fifths found once; its top ten account for 13%. The sample was blood. Receptors originate from a man younger than 35 in good health.

This clonotype showed up just a few times. The CDR3: CASTTDRAPLFF. The DNA of the CDR3 is TGCGCCAGCACCACTGACAGGGCGCCCCTGTTCTTC. V is TRBV5-1 and J is TRBJ2-1, with 7 bases fitting TRBD1. V shed 6 bases, J shed 15 bases, and the junction held 12 bases outside the gene matches. The CDR3 has 12 amino acids. The V gene's germline CDR1 is SGHRS and CDR2 YFSETQ. Full variable domain (outside the CDR3, taken from reference TRBV5-1 and TRBJ2-1): KAGVTQTPRYLIKTRGQQVTLSCSPISGHRSVSWYQQTPGQGLQFLFEYFSETQRNKGNFPGRFSGRQFSNSRSEMNVSTLELGDSALYLCASTTDRAPLFFGPGTRLTVL.

The table lists this clonotype with a count of one. The chain employs TRBV21-1 and TRBJ2-5; the DNA was not used to check the table's D call, TRBD1. The end of the DNA fits TRBJ2-7 better, so the J call may be wrong. TRBV21-1 is listed as a pseudogene. The CDR3 has 15 amino acids. CDR3 nucleotides: TGTGCCAGCTGTCCGGGACAGGCGTTTCTGGACGAGCAGTACTTC. Its protein product is CASCPGQAFLDEQYF.

This rearrangement joins TRBV21-1 to TRBJ1-5; the table's TRBD1 call for D was not verified on the DNA. TRBV21-1 is noted as a pseudogene. This CDR3 is 17 amino acids long. The CDR3 spells CASSLGLGQGDCQSQHF. In nucleotides, the CDR3 is TGTGCCAGCAGCCTAGGATTAGGACAGGGGGATTGTCAGTCCCAGCATTTT.

This chain links TRBV6-2 or TRBV6-3 with TRBJ1-5, with a tentative D call TRBD1 (5 bases). Germline assignment: CDR1 MNHEY and CDR2 SVGEGT. CDR3 length: 14 amino acids. Trimming left V 7 bases short and J 2 bases short, with 12 bases between. The CDR3 region has the DNA TGTGCCAGCACACCTTGGGGCGGCAATCAGCCCCAGCATTTT. This codes for CASTPWGGNQPQHF.